A single sample gave rise to the 10 T cell receptor beta chains below, sequenced in a study of control samples from healthy donors and cancer patients. Data came from immunoSEQ multiplex PCR; TCRdb stores just in-frame clones and leaves some out. The sample yields about 89,000 clones, under 90% seen once. The sample consisted of blood. The receptors were gathered from a woman aged 40 to 55 in good health.

This clone has a handful of counts. The V gene is TRBV12-3 or TRBV12-4, the J gene TRBJ2-7, with 7 bases matching TRBD1. The CDR3 length is 12 residues. The trim removed 5 bases at V and 5 bases at J, leaving 3 bases unmatched. The CDR3 sequence is CASSDRVNEQYF. The CDR3 coding sequence is TGTGCCAGCAGTGACAGGGTGAACGAGCAGTACTTC.

This clone was observed a single time. The gene calls are TRBV7-2 and TRBJ1-6, with unresolved D. The CDR3 length is 15 residues. Trimming removed 6 bases from V and 0 bases from J, with 9 bases in between. CDR1 is SGHTA, CDR2 FQGNSA, per germline. The CDR3 DNA reads TGTGCCAGCAGTCTCGTGGACTCCTATAATTCACCCCTCCACTTT. Translating it yields CASSLVDSYNSPLHF. Together with reference TRBV7-2 and TRBJ1-6, the CDR3 gives the full variable domain: GAGVSQSPSNKVTEKGKDVELRCDPISGHTALYWYRQSLGQGLEFLIYFQGNSAPDKSGLPSDRFSAERTGGSVSTLTIQRTQQEDSAVYLCASSLVDSYNSPLHFGNGTRLTVT.

The CDR3 DNA sequence: TGTGCCACCAGCAGCCTGAACACTGAAGCTTTCTTT. Translation gives CATSSLNTEAFF. The chain recombines TRBV15 with TRBJ1-1; D not certain. Germline assignment: CDR1 LNHNV and CDR2 YYDKDF (reference sequence). V lost 3 bases, J lost 0 bases, and 2 bases lay in between. The CDR3 contains 12 residues.

The rearrangement uses TRBV7-8 and TRBJ2-2; 9 bases map to TRBD1. The CDR3 consists of 16 residues. Trimming cost V 6 bases and J 4 bases; bases outside gene matches: 9. In germline, CDR1 is SGHVS, CDR2 FQNEAQ. The CDR3 sequence: CASRRQGQGPTGELFF. CDR3 nucleotides: TGTGCCAGCAGACGCCAAGGACAGGGGCCCACCGGGGAGCTGTTTTTT. Filled out from reference TRBV7-8 and TRBJ2-2, the complete variable domain reads GAGVSQSPRYKVAKRGQDVALRCDPISGHVSLFWYQQALGQGPEFLTYFQNEAQLDKSGLPSDRFFAERPEGSVSTLKIQRTQQEDSAVYLCASRRQGQGPTGELFFGEGSRLTVL.

V and J are TRBV12-3 or TRBV12-4 and TRBJ2-1, with unresolved D. The CDR3 runs 12 residues. The V end was cut by 2 bases, the J end by 10 bases, with 9 bases between. The CDR3 DNA reads as TGTGCCAGCAGTTTAAGGTTCGGAGAGCAGTTCTTC. Its protein product is CASSLRFGEQFF.

This chain uses TRBV6-5 with TRBJ1-5, with D uncertain. CDR1 and CDR2 from the germline V gene are MNHEY and SVGAGI. V gave up 2 bases and J gave up 7 bases, with 15 bases separating them. The CDR3 has 15 residues. CDR3 in DNA: TGTGCCAGCAGTTACCGACCGGGCCTGAAGCAGCCCCAGCATTTT. It specifies CASSYRPGLKQPQHF.

In its sample, this clone was seen once. This CDR3 reads CASSVGQGFTDTQYF. CDR3 bases: TGTGCCAGCAGCGTAGGACAGGGTTTTACAGATACGCAGTATTTT. This rearrangement joins TRBV9 to TRBJ2-3; 7 bases line up with TRBD1. V was pared by 0 bases and J by 3 bases, with 4 bases of the junction left unmatched. CDR3 length: 15 residues. Germline-derived CDR1 and CDR2 are SGDLS and YYNGEE.

The chain uses TRBV12-3 or TRBV12-4 and TRBJ2-1; 7 bases are shared with TRBD1. This CDR3 region has 12 residues. V shed 4 bases and J 6 bases; nucleotides not matched to a gene: 0. The CDR3 bases are TGTGCCAGCAGTTCAGGGGGCAATGAGCAGTTCTTC. It codes for CASSSGGNEQFF.

The chain has TRBV5-6 and TRBJ2-7; D ambiguous. This CDR3 contains 13 residues. V shed 1 base and J shed 7 bases, with 12 bases lying between them. Germline loops: CDR1 SGHDT, CDR2 YYEEEE. The CDR3 spells CASSLSSGGEQYF. The CDR3 DNA reads TGTGCCAGCAGCTTGTCTTCGGGTGGGGAGCAGTACTTC.

This chain links TRBV28 with TRBJ1-2, with a possible D match to TRBD1 (5 bases). CDR1 and CDR2 (germline): MDHEN, SYDVKM. V lost 6 bases and J 8 bases, leaving 10 bases between the germline ends. This CDR3 comprises 11 residues. CDR3 nucleotides: TGTGCCAGCAGCCCAGGGTACGGCTACACCTTC. Encoded protein: CASSPGYGYTF.